The rows below give T cell receptor beta chains drawn from one sample of a study of blood T cell repertoires in COVID-19. TCRdb's table, derived via immunoSEQ multiplex PCR, lists solely in-frame clones and lacks some. The data show about 280,000 clones, 75% to 95% seen once. Sequencing input: PBMCs or T cells enriched from blood (not recorded which). These receptors originate from a man in his forties who had been exposed to COVID-19. The CDR3 runs from the conserved cysteine through the conserved F or W. D genes are given only for firm matches. Not all rows give a size; the values are once, few, many and, for expanded clones, a class.

TRBV28,TRBJ1-2,.,.,TGTGCCAGCACCATTACAGGTGTGAGGTTGAGCTATGGCTACACCTTC,CASTITGVRLSYGYTF
TRBV10-2,TRBJ2-7,.,TRBD2,TGCGCCAGCCCCACACGGCGGGAGTTGACCTACGAGCAGTACTTC,CASPTRRELTYEQYF
TRBV9,TRBJ2-7,.,TRBD2,TGTGCCAGCAGCTCCGGACTAGCGGGAGCATCCGAGCAGTACTTC,CASSSGLAGASEQYF
TRBV10-1,TRBJ2-1,.,.,TGCGCCAGCAGCTTGACTAGATTGAATGAGCAGTTCTTC,CASSLTRLNEQFF
TRBV7-3,TRBJ1-2,.,.,TGTGCCAGCAGCTTCCTAAATCGGGACACAACTAACTATGGCTACACCTTC,CASSFLNRDTTNYGYTF
TRBV4-3,TRBJ2-1,many,TRBD1,TGCGCCAGCAGCCCTAGACAGGGGACCTACAATGAGCAGTTCTTC,CASSPRQGTYNEQFF
TRBV12-3/TRBV12-4,TRBJ1-1,.,TRBD1,TGTGCCAGCCGGGACAGGGTAAATGGAGCTTTCTTT,CASRDRVNGAFF
TRBV24-1,TRBJ2-1,few,TRBD2,TGTGCCACCAGTGCCCACACTAGCGGCCCTTACAATGAGCAGTTCTTC,CATSAHTSGPYNEQFF
TRBV28,TRBJ2-3,.,TRBD2,TGTGCCAGCAGTTACCCTAGCGGTACCTCAGATACGCAGTATTTT,CASSYPSGTSDTQYF
TRBV19,TRBJ2-5,.,.,TGTGCCAGTAGTATGCGTCAGACCCAGTACTTC,CASSMRQTQYF
TRBV29-1,TRBJ2-5,.,.,TGCAGCGTTGACCCGGGAGAGACCCAGTACTTC,CSVDPGETQYF
TRBV6-1,TRBJ1-2,few,TRBD1,TGTGCCAGCAGTGAAGGCCCCGGGACAGGGTCGTATGGCTACACCTTC,CASSEGPGTGSYGYTF
TRBV27,TRBJ2-2,once,TRBD1,TGTGCCAGCAGGGGACAGTACACCGGGGAGCTGTTTTTT,CASRGQYTGELFF
TRBV7-9,TRBJ1-1,.,.,TGTGCCAGCAGGGGGCGCGAAGAAGCTTTCTTT,CASRGREEAFF
TRBV6-6,TRBJ2-3,few,.,TGTGCCAGCAGTTATTCGGAAATTCAGGAAAATACGCAGTATTTT,CASSYSEIQENTQYF
TRBV27,TRBJ2-1,once,TRBD2,TGTGCCAGCAGTAAACTAGCGGGAACGGGCAATGAGCAGTTCTTC,CASSKLAGTGNEQFF
TRBV27,TRBJ2-1,.,.,TGTGCCAGCAGAAAGAGTAGCGGCAATGAGCAGTTCTTC,CASRKSSGNEQFF
TRBV6-1,TRBJ1-2,.,.,TGTGCCAGCAGTGAAGACAGGGAATATGGCTACACCTTC,CASSEDREYGYTF
TRBV21-1,TRBJ1-1,once,.,TGTGCCAGCAGCAATGGACAGGGAAACACTGAAGCTTTCTTT,CASSNGQGNTEAFF
TRBV3-1/TRBV3-2,TRBJ1-3,.,.,TGTGCCAGCAGCCAAGACTTAACGACGGGAATCTCTGGAAACACCATATATTTT,CASSQDLTTGISGNTIYF
TRBV7-9,TRBJ2-1,.,TRBD2,TGTGCCAGCAGCTTAACTAGCGGGAGGGCTTACAATGAGCAGTTCTTC,CASSLTSGRAYNEQFF
TRBV4-1,TRBJ1-3,few,.,TGCGCCAGCAGCCAAGACCCAGGGTCTGGAAACACCATATATTTT,CASSQDPGSGNTIYF
TRBV7-2,TRBJ2-7,.,TRBD1,TGTGCCAGCAACGCCGCCGGGACAGGGTCCTACGAGCAGTACTTC,CASNAAGTGSYEQYF
TRBV3-1/TRBV3-2,TRBJ2-3,.,.,TGTGCCAGCAGCCAAGTAGCTGCGGCAATGTATTTT,CASSQVAAAMYF
TRBV9,TRBJ1-2,.,.,TGTGCCAGCAGCGTCGGGGGATCTAACTATGGCTACACCTTC,CASSVGGSNYGYTF
TRBV9,TRBJ2-1,.,TRBD1,TGTGCCAGCAGCGTAGTGGACAGGGGCAGGGATGAGCAGTTCTTC,CASSVVDRGRDEQFF
TRBV6-5,TRBJ1-5,.,TRBD1,TGTGCCAGCAGGGGACAGGGAGGGCAGCCCCAGCATTTT,CASRGQGGQPQHF
TRBV7-9,TRBJ1-4,.,TRBD1,TGTGCCAGCAGCCTGGGACAGGCCAATGAAAAACTGTTTTTT,CASSLGQANEKLFF
TRBV28,TRBJ1-1,once,TRBD1,TGTGCCAGCAAAACTTGGGGCCAACCAGGGGGCACTTTCCACCCAGATGCTTTCTTT,CASKTWGQPGGTFHPDAFF
TRBV7-2,TRBJ1-1,.,TRBD1,TGTGCCAGCAGCTCGTGGGGACAGGGGGCTACTAAAGCTTTCTTT,CASSSWGQGATKAFF
TRBV28,TRBJ1-1,.,TRBD1,TGTGCCAGCAGCTCAGGGGGTTGGACTGAAGCTTTCTTT,CASSSGGWTEAFF
TRBV6-5,TRBJ1-2,few,TRBD1,TGTGCCAGCGGACAGGGCGCTGGCTACACCTTC,CASGQGAGYTF
TRBV7-2,TRBJ1-4,.,TRBD1,TGTGCCAGCAGCTTAGCTTACAGGGGACAACTGTTTTTT,CASSLAYRGQLFF
TRBV5-1,TRBJ2-2,.,TRBD1,TGCGCCAGCAGCTTTGGAAAGAACAGGGGTCCTCCCACCGGGGAGCTGTTTTTT,CASSFGKNRGPPTGELFF
TRBV27,TRBJ1-1,.,TRBD1,TGTGCCAGCAGTCCCTTGGGACAGGGTTTCTCGCAGGAAGCTTTCTTT,CASSPLGQGFSQEAFF
TRBV7-9,TRBJ2-7,.,TRBD2,TGTGCCAGCAGCTCCGCCGGGACTAGCGGGAGGAATACGTACGAGCAGTACTTC,CASSSAGTSGRNTYEQYF
TRBV5-1,TRBJ2-1,.,.,TGCGCCAGCAGTGACGCGGAAACCTACAATGAGCAGTTCTTC,CASSDAETYNEQFF
TRBV11-3,TRBJ2-3,.,TRBD1,TGTGCCAGCAGCTTAGGACAGGGTCGTGTGACAGATACGCAGTATTTT,CASSLGQGRVTDTQYF
TRBV7-3,TRBJ1-1,once,.,TGTGCCAGCTCTACCGGGAACACTGAAGCTTTCTTT,CASSTGNTEAFF
TRBV9,TRBJ1-1,.,.,TGTGCCAGCAGCGTAGGCCAGGCTTCAGGCGACACTGAAGCTTTCTTT,CASSVGQASGDTEAFF
TRBV11-3,TRBJ2-3,.,TRBD1,TGTGCCAGCAGACCCGGACAGGGGGCAGGTACGCAGTATTTT,CASRPGQGAGTQYF
TRBV9,TRBJ2-2,.,.,TGTGCCAGCAGCGCCGAACACAGGGCTTCCGGGGAGCTGTTTTTT,CASSAEHRASGELFF
TRBV5-1,TRBJ2-2,.,.,TGCGCCAGCAGCCCCCGGGATCAAAACACCGGGGAGCTGTTTTTT,CASSPRDQNTGELFF
TRBV5-1,TRBJ1-4,few,TRBD1,TGCGCCAGCAGCTTCGGACAGGGCGGTGAAAAACTGTTTTTT,CASSFGQGGEKLFF
TRBV27,TRBJ2-1,.,TRBD2,TGTGCCAGCAGGGCAGGGCTAGCGGGAGAGACTGAGCAGTTCTTC,CASRAGLAGETEQFF
TRBV13,TRBJ2-3,.,TRBD2,TGTGCCAGCAGCCTACTAGCGGGAGGGGGGGATACGCAGTATTTT,CASSLLAGGGDTQYF
TRBV6-6,TRBJ2-3,.,TRBD2,TGTGCCAGCAGAATACTAGCGGGACGCACAGATACGCAGTATTTT,CASRILAGRTDTQYF
TRBV18,TRBJ2-7,few,.,TGTGCCAGCTCACCTTCCGTCGGCGGTTCCTACGAGCAGTACTTC,CASSPSVGGSYEQYF
TRBV11-2,TRBJ1-1,.,.,TGTGCCAGCAGCTTAATCCTGGCAGGGATGAACACTGAAGCTTTCTTT,CASSLILAGMNTEAFF
TRBV7-9,TRBJ2-3,.,.,TGTGCCAGCAGCGAGACAGATACGCAGTATTTT,CASSETDTQYF